The clone carrying this TCR beta chain was observed many times. What it binds is unknown. This sample stems from a study of T cells in Graves' hyperthyroidism and ophthalmopathy. Study-wide findings and caveats: Researchers report that a 13 V-J model separated ophthalmopathy from stable hyperthyroidism. Ophthalmopathy was predicted by the model a median of approximately 6 months ahead of onset.

The CDR3 regions of TCR beta were amplified from RNA transcripts. HTBI primers were the set used in a first-round RT-PCR of the TCR CDR3. One entry per CDR3 protein results from TCRdb running MiXCR on the multiplex PCR reads. Of 500,000 to 650,000 distinct CDR3 sequences listed, over 45% are singletons. V lost 6 bases to trimming and J lost 0 bases; unmatched junction nucleotides: 1. This CDR3 has 15 residues. Germline V gene lookup returns CDR1 MNHNY and CDR2 SVGAGI (reference sequence). The sample consisted of peripheral blood or thyroid tissue (not recorded which). The sequence was collected from an adult woman with Graves' disease, either hyperthyroidism or ophthalmopathy (not recorded which). The gene calls are TRBV6-6 and TRBJ2-6; 8 nucleotides agree with TRBD1. The CDR3 here is CASRTGASGANVLTF. The CDR3 bases are TGTGCCAGCAGGACAGGGGCCTCTGGGGCCAACGTCCTGACTTTC.